This is a list of T cell receptor beta chains from one sample in a study of blood T cell repertoires in COVID-19. TCRdb's copy holds only in-frame clones and misses some; the assay was immunoSEQ multiplex PCR. The table has 120,000 or so clones, 81% seen once. The specimen was peripheral blood. These TCRs come from a man aged 25 to 40 with COVID-19, enrolled during active disease. CDR3s include the opening cysteine and the closing phenylalanine or tryptophan. The order of the fields is V gene, CDR3 protein.

>TRBV29-1
CSVGMLKGDTNSPLHF
>TRBV10-3
CAISEAINSYEQYF
>TRBV3-1/TRBV3-2
CASSKGGGGYTF
>TRBV7-9
CASSLEDSRNTEAFF
>TRBV2
CASLGGVGYEQYF
>TRBV28
CASRGSKQGFFSSTEAFF
>TRBV7-9
CASAGAGPGSNTGELFF
>TRBV28
CASSSGTEAFF
>TRBV7-3
CASSWTGRTEAFF
>TRBV24-1
CATSDIRRGETQYF
>TRBV19
CASSRAVQETQYF
>TRBV18
CASSPQAQGADGYTF
>TRBV19
CASSMGRGERQPQHF
>TRBV18
CASSPRTGWTEAFF
>TRBV28
CASSSWDNYQPQHF
>TRBV5-6
CASSLVGRTGEGYTF
>TRBV5-1
CASSPTSGGNYEQYF
>TRBV5-1
CASSLGQGYNYGYTF
>TRBV15
CATSRDWRLYSSTDTQYF
>TRBV19
CASSVTGGDGYTF
>TRBV4-3
CASSQDKGDEQYF
>TRBV6-1
CASSERLGAGRLEQYF
>TRBV14
CASSRDWTGVTEAFF
>TRBV19
CASSLSTGMNEKLFF
>TRBV11-3
CASSLERFVGEQYF
>TRBV7-3
CASSLFSGEGYEQFF
>TRBV7-9
CASSSPGGGRTEAFF
>TRBV25-1
CASSGGLSPLHF
>TRBV7-9
CASSLLRAPRGGEQFF
>TRBV28
CASRGGNQPQHF
>TRBV27
CASSSLGQNTEAFF
>TRBV18
CASSQGLNTGELFF
>TRBV7-7
CASSLKAGEGTGELFF
>TRBV30
CAWSTESRHEQYF
>TRBV19
CASSISDRGGEQFF
>TRBV2
CASSPGQGTYGYTF
>TRBV5-4
CASSLAGQKETQYF
>TRBV7-6
CASSPRDRVGDGYTF
>TRBV6-5
CASGGQSYEQYF
>TRBV7-8
CASSLWTGGNTGELFF
>TRBV28
CASSLSGGGAGEQYF
>TRBV4-3
CASSQDLQWGGTDTQYF
>TRBV6-5
CVSGPPNTEAFF
>TRBV9
CASSVGRGLSGTDTQYF
>TRBV6-5
CASSYSDTYLQYF
>TRBV6-5
CASSLQTGVNHEQYF
>TRBV7-9
CASSISGTVSYEQYF
>TRBV9
CASSLLLANSYNEQFF
>TRBV5-1
CASSLDRPQNTEAFF
>TRBV4-3
CASSQDQPGTYEQYF
>TRBV5-8
CASSQARGGADTEAFF
>TRBV27
CASRFGGTSTQKQFF
>TRBV9
CASSSLIHNEQFF
>TRBV19
CASSTNFAASYEQYF
>TRBV9
CASSPQVNTIYF
>TRBV5-8
CASSPVAGNTQYF